This TCR beta chain derives from a study of T cell responses to AZD1222 COVID-19 vaccine. A word on this clone: Its target is unknown.

V dropped 3 bases and J dropped 3 bases, with 9 bases sitting between them. This CDR3 is built from 15 residues. Germline CDR1 is KGHSH and CDR2 is LQKENI. Whole-study results and caveats: Seropositive AZD1222 recipients at baseline numbered only 5 to 7. An increase in Spike-specific TCR breadth and depth was observed after two AZD1222 doses. CD4 TCRs associated with vaccination spanned spike, dominating at 160-218 and 743-854. Among the donors, most were white British and more were female, and clonal diversity was possibly underestimated.

The data were produced by immunoSEQ multiplex PCR, yet TCRdb's version contains in-frame clones alone and is incomplete. This sample has about 73,000 clones, with roughly nine tenths found just once. The sample in question was peripheral blood, obtained 28 days after the second AZD1222 dose. The TCR comes from an adult who received the AZD1222 COVID-19 vaccine. V gene TRBV18 combines with J gene TRBJ1-6, with a weak D call TRBD1 (6 bases). The CDR3 DNA follows: TGTGCCAGCTCACCGAAGGACAGCTATAATTCACCCCTCCACTTT. Amino acids: CASSPKDSYNSPLHF.